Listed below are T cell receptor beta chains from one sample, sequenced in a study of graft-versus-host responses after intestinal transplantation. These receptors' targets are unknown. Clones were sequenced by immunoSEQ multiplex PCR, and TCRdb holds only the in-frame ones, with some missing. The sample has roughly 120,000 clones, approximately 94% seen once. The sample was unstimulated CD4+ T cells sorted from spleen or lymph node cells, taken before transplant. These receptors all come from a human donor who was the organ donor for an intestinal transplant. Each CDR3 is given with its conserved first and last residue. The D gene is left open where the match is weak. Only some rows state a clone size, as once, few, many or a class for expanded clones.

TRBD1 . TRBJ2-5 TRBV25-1 CASGDRGPQETQYF TGTGCCAGCGGAGACAGGGGGCCCCAAGAGACCCAGTACTTC
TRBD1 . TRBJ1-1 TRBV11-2 CASSSPGQGATEAFF TGTGCCAGCAGCTCCCCGGGACAGGGGGCGACTGAAGCTTTCTTT
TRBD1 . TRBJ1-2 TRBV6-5 CASSPRTGGGYTF TGTGCCAGCAGTCCCAGGACAGGGGGTGGCTACACCTTC
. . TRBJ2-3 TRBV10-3 CAIRVRDADTQYF TGTGCCATCAGGGTCAGGGATGCAGATACGCAGTATTTT
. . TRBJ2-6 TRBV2 CASTTDSGANVLTF TGTGCCAGCACGACGGACTCTGGGGCCAACGTCCTGACTTTC
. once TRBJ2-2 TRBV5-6 CASSLLPGVTGELFF TGTGCCAGCAGCTTGCTCCCAGGGGTAACCGGGGAGCTGTTTTTT
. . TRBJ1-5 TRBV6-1 CASSPHRNQPQHF TGTGCCAGCAGCCCTCACAGAAATCAGCCCCAGCATTTT
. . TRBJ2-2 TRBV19 CASSIYPENTGELFF TGTGCCAGTAGTATTTATCCGGAGAACACCGGGGAGCTGTTTTTT
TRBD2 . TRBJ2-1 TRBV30 CASKWVSGGEQFF TGTGCCTCCAAATGGGTTTCGGGAGGTGAGCAGTTCTTC
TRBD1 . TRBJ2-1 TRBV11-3 CASSSHRGRTHNEQFF TGTGCCAGCAGCTCCCACAGGGGGCGGACACACAATGAGCAGTTCTTC
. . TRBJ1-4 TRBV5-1 CASSLGGNREKLFF TGCGCCAGCAGCTTGGGAGGGAATCGGGAAAAACTGTTTTTT
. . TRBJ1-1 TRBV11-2 CASSLQNMNTEAFF TGTGCCAGCAGCTTACAGAACATGAACACTGAAGCTTTCTTT
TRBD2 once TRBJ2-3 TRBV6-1 CASSEPTKVRGGNPTTDTQYF TGTGCCAGCAGTGAACCAACGAAAGTCCGGGGGGGAAACCCGACCACAGATACGCAGTATTTT
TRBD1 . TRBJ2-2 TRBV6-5 CASSSTGGRTGELFF TGTGCCAGCAGTTCGACAGGGGGCAGGACCGGGGAGCTGTTTTTT
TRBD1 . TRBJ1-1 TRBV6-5 CASSLLQGSTEAFF TGTGCCAGCAGTTTATTACAGGGGAGCACTGAAGCTTTCTTT
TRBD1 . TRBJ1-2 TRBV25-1 CASSDRDGYTF TGTGCCAGCTCCGACAGGGATGGCTACACCTTC
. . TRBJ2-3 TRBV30 CAWKTAADTQYF TGTGCCTGGAAGACAGCGGCAGATACGCAGTATTTT
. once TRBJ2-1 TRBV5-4 CASSFGLEGLYEQFF TGTGCCAGCAGCTTCGGTTTAGAAGGGCTCTATGAGCAGTTCTTC
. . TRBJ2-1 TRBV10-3 CAISEGGAGENEQFF TGTGCCATCAGTGAAGGAGGGGCTGGGGAGAATGAGCAGTTCTTC
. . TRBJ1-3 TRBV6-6 CASISGRGKGNTIYF TGTGCCAGCATCTCCGGCCGGGGGAAGGGAAACACCATATATTTT
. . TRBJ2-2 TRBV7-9 CASSLGLAHTGELFF TGTGCCAGCAGCCTGGGGCTAGCTCACACCGGGGAGCTGTTTTTT
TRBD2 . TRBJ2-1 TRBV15 CATSRERLAGGPGQFF TGTGCCACCAGCAGAGAAAGACTAGCGGGAGGGCCGGGGCAGTTCTTC
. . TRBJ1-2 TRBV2 CASSLGRGYGYTF TGTGCCAGCAGTTTAGGCAGGGGCTATGGCTACACCTTC
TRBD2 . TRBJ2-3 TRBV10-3 CAINSGTSGPGTDTQYF TGTGCCATAAACTCCGGGACTAGCGGGCCGGGCACAGATACGCAGTATTTT
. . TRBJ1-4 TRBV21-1 CASTFTGELFF TGTGCCAGTACCTTTACTGGAGAACTGTTTTTT
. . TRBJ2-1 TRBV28 CASSFGYSYNEQFF TGTGCCAGCAGTTTTGGATACTCCTACAATGAGCAGTTCTTC